One and the same sample provided the 22 T cell receptor beta chains below, sequenced in a study of cytomegalovirus exposure and HLA in healthy donors. It was with 60 Vbeta and 13 Jbeta primers that the PCR ran. This table comes from immunoSEQ multiplex PCR, and its TCRdb copy is limited to in-frame clones, with some not included. The sample holds about 200,000 clones, approximately 88% seen once. Sequencing used PBMCs. The receptors shown here come from a boy aged 2 to 10 in good health and CMV-seronegative.

The chain joins TRBV2 to TRBJ2-2, with a possible D match to TRBD1 (5 bases). The V and J ends lost 1 base and 5 bases respectively, with 8 bases between them. This CDR3 spans 14 amino acids. Germline V gene data show CDR1 as SNHLY and CDR2 as FYNNEI. In DNA form, the CDR3 reads TGTGCCAGCAGTGAAGGGGGCGCAACCGGGGAGCTGTTTTTT. Amino acid sequence: CASSEGGATGELFF.

The gene calls are TRBV2 and TRBJ1-6; TRBD1 aligns across 9 bases. This CDR3 spans 15 amino acids. Germline CDR1 and CDR2: SNHLY and FYNNEI. Trimming removed 5 bases from V and 7 bases from J; junction bases left unmatched: 6. The CDR3 is CASSPQGAPNSPLHF. CDR3 sequence (DNA): TGTGCCAGCAGTCCACAGGGGGCTCCGAATTCACCCCTCCACTTT.

V usage is TRBV13 and J usage is TRBJ2-2; TRBD2 is a possible D gene (5 bases). The CDR3 sequence is 14 residues long. V dropped 1 base and J dropped 5 bases, with 8 bases sitting between them. Germline assignment: CDR1 PRHDT and CDR2 FYEKMQ (reference sequence). The CDR3 region is CASSLVRGTGELFF. The CDR3 DNA sequence: TGTGCCAGCAGCTTAGTCCGGGGAACCGGGGAGCTGTTTTTT.

This rearrangement joins TRBV18 to TRBJ2-7, with 12 nucleotides matching TRBD2. This CDR3 region has 15 residues. The J segment lost 3 bases and the V segment lost 3 bases, leaving 3 bases of the junction unmatched. Germline values: CDR1 KGHSH, CDR2 LQKENI. The CDR3 loop is CASSPGLAGNYEQYF. In nucleotides, the CDR3 is TGTGCCAGCTCACCCGGACTAGCGGGGAACTACGAGCAGTACTTC.

The V and J genes are TRBV9 and TRBJ1-6; 7 positions match TRBD1. The V gene end was trimmed by 4 bases and the J gene end by 7 bases; junction bases not matched to a gene: 8. Per germline, CDR1 SGDLS and CDR2 YYNGEE. The CDR3 covers 15 residues. In nucleotides, the CDR3 is TGTGCCAGCAGCCACTCGACAGGGCTGAATTCACCCCTCCACTTT. Translated: CASSHSTGLNSPLHF. Combining the CDR3 with reference TRBV9 and TRBJ1-6 gives the whole variable domain DSGVTQTPKHLITATGQRVTLRCSPRSGDLSVYWYQQSLDQGLQFLIQYYNGEERAKGNILERFSAQQFPDLHSELNLSSLELGDSALYFCASSHSTGLNSPLHFGNGTRLTVT.

The J gene is TRBJ2-7, the V gene TRBV11-2, with TRBD2 matching over 14 bases. After removal of 3 bases from V and 4 bases from J, the junction contained 8 bases not matched to a gene. Germline CDR1 SGHAT, CDR2 FQNNGV. The CDR3 runs to 17 residues. The CDR3 sequence is CASSFDSGLAGAYEQYF. The CDR3 DNA sequence: TGTGCCAGCAGCTTTGATTCGGGACTAGCGGGAGCATACGAGCAGTACTTC.

The CDR3 protein is CASSPQGAGVYEQYF. CDR3 nucleotides: TGCGCCAGCAGCCCCCAAGGGGCGGGAGTATACGAGCAGTACTTC. The chain carries TRBV5-1 and TRBJ2-7, with 7 bases fitting TRBD2. Losses at the gene ends were 4 bases for V and 4 bases for J; bases not matched to a gene: 11. The CDR3 runs 15 residues. Germline values: CDR1 SGHRS, CDR2 YFSETQ.

This chain links TRBV6-1 with TRBJ1-2; 7 bases align to TRBD1. The V gene end was trimmed by 3 bases and the J gene end by 5 bases; junction bases not matched to a gene: 3. The CDR3 spans 13 residues. Germline CDR1 is MNHNS and CDR2 is SASEGT. The CDR3 DNA reads TGTGCCAGCAGTGAGGGACAGTCTTATGGCTACACCTTC. It is translated as CASSEGQSYGYTF.

This sequence joins TRBV10-3 and TRBJ2-2, with D possibly matching TRBD1 (5 bases). V lost 4 bases, J lost 4 bases, and 13 bases lay in between. The CDR3 is 15 residues long. Looked up from germline, CDR1 is ENHRY and CDR2 is SYGVKD. Written as DNA, the CDR3 is TGTGCCATCAGTGCCTCAGGGTTGTTCACCGGGGAGCTGTTTTTT. This translates into CAISASGLFTGELFF.

The CDR3: CASSPDDQVGGEQYF. The CDR3 bases are TGTGCCAGCAGCCCTGACGACCAAGTCGGCGGGGAGCAGTACTTC. This chain joins TRBV9 and TRBJ2-7, with D possibly matching TRBD2 (5 bases). The ends were cut back, 4 bases at V and 7 bases at J, with 21 bases in the middle. The CDR3 has 15 residues. Germline CDR1 is SGDLS and CDR2 is YYNGEE.

The chain joins TRBV6-5 to TRBJ2-1, with D maybe TRBD2 (5 bases). V lost 6 bases and J 4 bases, leaving 16 bases between the germline ends. The CDR3 has 15 amino acids. From germline, CDR1 is MNHEY and CDR2 SVGAGI. The CDR3 sequence: CASSPGERKYNEQFF. CDR3 in DNA: TGTGCCAGCAGCCCCGGGGAGCGGAAATACAATGAGCAGTTCTTC.

The chain couples TRBV10-3 to TRBJ2-1, with D tentatively TRBD1 (5 bases). V was pared by 6 bases and J by 0 bases, with 12 bases between. CDR1 and CDR2 (germline): ENHRY, SYGVKD. The CDR3 covers 15 residues. DNA of the CDR3: TGTGCCATCAGGGCAGACAGCAGCTCCTACAATGAGCAGTTCTTC. Translation: CAIRADSSSYNEQFF.

V is TRBV5-1 and J is TRBJ2-7; 16 nucleotides align to TRBD2. CDR3 length: 16 amino acids. After removal of 4 bases from V and 7 bases from J, the junction contained 8 bases not matched to a gene. Germline CDR1 is SGHRS and CDR2 is YFSETQ. CDR3 loop: CASSPGTSGRGREQYF. The CDR3 nucleotides read TGCGCCAGCAGCCCAGGGACTAGCGGGAGGGGTAGGGAGCAGTACTTC.

The gene calls are TRBV7-8 and TRBJ1-3; the D is unclear. V gave up 5 bases and J gave up 4 bases, with 21 bases separating them. This CDR3 contains 17 residues. CDR1 is SGHVS and CDR2 is FQNEAQ in the germline V gene. This CDR3 is CASSPTGWATRGNTIYF. The CDR3 DNA sequence: TGTGCCAGCAGCCCGACCGGGTGGGCGACTAGAGGAAACACCATATATTTT.

This chain links TRBV30 with TRBJ1-2; 8 bases map to TRBD1. Germline CDR1 and CDR2: GTSNPN and SVGIG (reference sequence). The CDR3 runs 13 residues. The J segment lost 8 bases and the V segment lost 4 bases, leaving 9 bases of the junction unmatched. CDR3 coding DNA: TGTGCCTGGAAGACAGGGGACTCGCGAGGCTACACCTTC. It specifies CAWKTGDSRGYTF.

V usage is TRBV5-8 and J usage is TRBJ1-3; 8 bases match TRBD1. The CDR3 sequence is 16 residues long. CDR1 and CDR2 (germline): SGHTS, YDEGEE. V gave up 0 bases and J gave up 2 bases; unmatched junction bases: 4. The CDR3 spells CASSLGGQVPGNTIYF. CDR3 coding DNA: TGTGCCAGCAGCTTGGGGGGACAGGTCCCTGGAAACACCATATATTTT.

The gene calls are TRBV6-5 and TRBJ2-1; D may be TRBD1 (5 bases). Per germline, CDR1 MNHEY and CDR2 SVGAGI. CDR3 length: 14 residues. The V end lost 5 bases, the J end lost 2 bases, and 10 bases lay between the germline ends. CDR3 DNA sequence: TGTGCCAGCAGTGGTCAGGGCCCCTACAATGAGCAGTTCTTC. Amino acid sequence: CASSGQGPYNEQFF.

Concerning this clone: An end of the junction does not agree with germline; a read error may underlie this. The chain uses TRBV25-1 and TRBJ2-5, with D tentatively TRBD1 (5 bases). This CDR3 has 14 residues. CDR1 MGHDK and CDR2 SYGVNS come from the germline V gene. CDR3 protein: CASRPGQPQKTQYF. The CDR3 nucleotides read TGTGCCAGCAGACCCGGACAACCCCAAAAGACCCAGTACTTC.

This sequence joins TRBV2 and TRBJ2-5; D perhaps matches TRBD2 (7 bases). V was shortened by 3 bases and J by 9 bases, with 20 bases between the two germline ends. The CDR3 runs to 15 residues. Germline V gene sequence: CDR1 SNHLY, CDR2 FYNNEI. CDR3 DNA: TGTGCCAGCAGTGAGGGACGGGGGGCGAAGACGCCCCAGTACTTC. Protein product: CASSEGRGAKTPQYF.

This clone was seen just once. CDR3 nucleotide sequence: TGTGCCAGCAGCCAGGGTAATCCCAATGAGCAGTTCTTC. Its translation is CASSQGNPNEQFF. The rearrangement joins TRBV13 to TRBJ2-1; maybe TRBD1 (5 bases). With 5 bases removed from V and 6 bases from J, the gap between germline ends came to 11 bases. Looked up from germline, CDR1 is PRHDT and CDR2 is FYEKMQ (reference sequence). The CDR3 totals 13 residues.

In its sample, this clone was seen once. This chain uses TRBV2 with TRBJ2-7, with 8 bases identical to TRBD2. Per the germline V gene, CDR1 is SNHLY and CDR2 is FYNNEI. The CDR3 runs 15 residues. V lost 2 bases and J lost 6; bases outside the gene matches: 9. The CDR3: CASSEPGGSRREQYF. CDR3 bases: TGTGCCAGCAGTGAACCGGGAGGGTCTAGGCGCGAGCAGTACTTC.

CDR3 residues: CASSVNLRTSGYTDTQYF. DNA of the CDR3: TGTGCCAGCAGCGTGAATCTACGGACTAGCGGATACACAGATACGCAGTATTTT. The chain carries TRBV9 and TRBJ2-3, with TRBD2 matching over 10 bases. The length of the CDR3 is 18 residues. Germline CDR1 is SGDLS and CDR2 is YYNGEE. Trimming took 2 bases from V and 2 from J; bases not matched to a gene: 11.